These 9 T cell receptor beta chains were sequenced from one sample in a study of cytomegalovirus exposure and HLA in healthy donors. In the PCR, 60 Vbeta and 13 Jbeta primers were used. Measured with immunoSEQ multiplex PCR; TCRdb has only the in-frame clones, and not every one. The sample holds about 160,000 clones; approximately 81% are singletons and the top ten take approximately 7%. The sample taken for sequencing was PBMCs. The source is a woman aged 30 to 39 in good health and CMV-seropositive.

J is TRBJ2-4 and V is TRBV7-8; D possibly corresponds to TRBD2 (6 bases). CDR1 SGHVS and CDR2 FQNEAQ come from the germline V gene. The germline V and J ends were trimmed by 1 base and 8 bases, with 21 bases remaining between them. The CDR3 is made up of 17 amino acids. CDR3 sequence (DNA): TGTGCCAGCAGCTTAGTCCGAGGTGGAGGGATCACGGACATTCAGTACTTC. Its translation is CASSLVRGGGITDIQYF.

The rearrangement links TRBV19 to TRBJ1-2, with D perhaps matching TRBD1 (6 bases). V was cut by 5 bases and J by 5 bases, with 12 bases left in between. The CDR3 length is 13 residues. CDR1 is LNHDA and CDR2 is SQIVND in the germline V gene (reference sequence). The CDR3, as DNA: TGTGCCAGTAGTCCCGGGACACATTATGGCTACACCTTC. Translation: CASSPGTHYGYTF.

Here the CDR3 reads CASSPDRQKLPYEQYF. In DNA form, the CDR3 reads TGTGCCAGCAGCCCAGATCGACAGAAGCTTCCCTACGAGCAGTACTTC. The chain couples TRBV7-2 to TRBJ2-7; possible D gene TRBD1, 5 bases. Looked up from germline, CDR1 is SGHTA and CDR2 is FQGNSA. The CDR3 totals 16 residues. Trimming cost V 5 bases and J 2 bases, with 19 bases left between them.

The CDR3: CASSLHRQGGNYGYTF. CDR3 DNA sequence: TGTGCCAGCAGCTTACATCGACAGGGCGGTAACTATGGCTACACCTTC. The chain uses TRBV7-8 and TRBJ1-2; 7 bases align to TRBD1. The CDR3 consists of 16 residues. In germline, CDR1 is SGHVS, CDR2 FQNEAQ. V was pared by 2 bases and J by 1 base, with 7 bases of the junction left unmatched.

This clone was seen only a few times. V is TRBV2 and J is TRBJ1-1; no firm D call. V dropped 2 bases and J dropped 0 bases, with 13 bases sitting between them. This CDR3 has 16 residues. The germline gives CDR1 SNHLY, CDR2 FYNNEI. The CDR3 DNA sequence: TGTGCCAGCAGTGAATTGGGAGGATTCATGAACACTGAAGCTTTCTTT. Residues: CASSELGGFMNTEAFF.

V gene TRBV19 combines with J gene TRBJ2-1; the D gene is possibly TRBD2 (6 bases). The CDR3 has 18 amino acids. Germline CDR1 reads LNHDA; CDR2 reads SQIVND (reference sequence). V was clipped by 1 base and J by 0 bases, with 16 bases between them. The DNA for the CDR3 is TGTGCCAGTAGTATAGGGAGAGGAGGGAGACGCTCCTACAATGAGCAGTTCTTC. Residues: CASSIGRGGRRSYNEQFF.

V gene TRBV6-1 combines with J gene TRBJ1-2, with TRBD1 identical over 7 bases. J lost 2 bases, V lost 2 bases, and 5 bases had no gene match. There are 15 residues in the CDR3. CDR1 is MNHNS, CDR2 SASEGT, per germline. The CDR3: CASSEPKTGNYGYTF. Written as DNA, the CDR3 is TGTGCCAGCAGTGAACCCAAGACAGGGAACTATGGCTACACCTTC.

The rearrangement uses TRBV9 and TRBJ1-3; 12 bases agree with TRBD1. CDR3 length: 14 amino acids. V shed 3 bases and J 8 bases; nucleotides not matched to a gene: 3. Germline values: CDR1 SGDLS, CDR2 YYNGEE. CDR3 in DNA: TGTGCCAGCAGCGAGGGACAGGGGGCTTACACCATATATTTT. Its translation: CASSEGQGAYTIYF.

The chain couples TRBV7-9 to TRBJ1-2; D remains unclear. V shed 0 bases and J shed 1 base, with 6 bases lying between them. Germline assignment: CDR1 SEHNR and CDR2 FQNEAQ (reference sequence). CDR3 length: 14 amino acids. The CDR3, as DNA: TGTGCCAGCAGCTTAGCACGGGATAACTATGGCTACACCTTC. Translated: CASSLARDNYGYTF.